A selection of T cell receptor beta chains follows, all from one sample in a study of cytomegalovirus exposure and HLA in healthy donors. Some clones are missing from TCRdb's copy, which holds only in-frame ones; the method was immunoSEQ multiplex PCR. Of some 220,000 clones listed, around 80% were seen once; the top ten hold roughly 0.58%. The sequencing sample was made of PBMCs. Source of these receptors: a woman in her 40s in good health and CMV-seronegative. Both conserved end residues are part of each CDR3. Each record gives: J gene, clone size, D gene, V gene, CDR3 protein, CDR3 DNA. The D gene is left open where the match is weak. A row's size may be missing; if present it is once, few, many or a size class.

TRBJ2-1 | - | TRBD1 | TRBV7-9 | CASSLGGQGGLEQFF | TGTGCCAGCAGCTTAGGGGGACAGGGGGGTCTTGAGCAGTTCTTC
TRBJ1-1 | - | - | TRBV19 | CASSIREFTEAFF | TGTGCCAGTAGTATACGGGAGTTCACTGAAGCTTTCTTT
TRBJ2-1 | - | - | TRBV5-1 | CASSPGRVPRGGWDNEQFF | TGCGCCAGCAGCCCCGGTCGAGTCCCAAGGGGGGGATGGGACAATGAGCAGTTCTTC
TRBJ2-2 | - | TRBD1 | TRBV2 | CASSGQGRNTGELFF | TGTGCCAGCAGTGGACAGGGGAGGAACACCGGGGAGCTGTTTTTT
TRBJ1-5 | few | - | TRBV6-1 | CASSEITGSNQPQHF | TGTGCCAGCAGTGAGATCACGGGGAGCAATCAGCCCCAGCATTTT
TRBJ2-3 | - | - | TRBV7-6 | CASSQGGGAGDTQYF | TGTGCCAGCAGCCAAGGAGGGGGGGCCGGAGATACGCAGTATTTT
TRBJ2-3 | - | TRBD2 | TRBV28 | CASSFVRGGTDTQYF | TGTGCCAGCAGTTTCGTGCGGGGGGGCACAGATACGCAGTATTTT
TRBJ1-6 | - | TRBD1 | TRBV9 | CASSVEEGANSPLHF | TGTGCCAGCAGCGTAGAGGAGGGGGCGAATTCACCCCTCCACTTT
TRBJ2-1 | - | - | TRBV9 | CASSAREDLSRNEQFF | TGTGCCAGCAGCGCCCGAGAGGACTTATCCCGTAATGAGCAGTTCTTC
TRBJ2-2 | - | - | TRBV4-3 | CASSQRGDSSAGELFF | TGCGCCAGCAGCCAAAGAGGGGACTCTTCGGCCGGGGAGCTGTTTTTT
TRBJ2-7 | - | TRBD2 | TRBV2 | CASRPLAGSSYEQYF | TGTGCCAGCAGACCTCTAGCGGGGAGCTCCTACGAGCAGTACTTC
TRBJ2-2 | few | - | TRBV7-8 | CASSPKGVRRGTGELFF | TGTGCCAGCAGCCCGAAGGGGGTGAGGAGAGGCACCGGGGAGCTGTTTTTT
TRBJ2-7 | - | - | TRBV19 | CASSIRGFFEQYF | TGTGCCAGTAGTATTCGAGGGTTTTTCGAGCAGTACTTC
TRBJ2-1 | - | TRBD1 | TRBV6-5 | CASSAQGANYNEQFF | TGTGCCAGCAGTGCACAGGGGGCCAACTACAATGAGCAGTTCTTC
TRBJ1-2 | - | TRBD1 | TRBV6-5 | CASSLAGQGAYGYTF | TGTGCCAGCAGTTTGGCCGGACAGGGGGCCTATGGCTACACCTTC
TRBJ2-7 | - | - | TRBV4-2 | CASSSGNGQDLYEQYF | TGTGCCAGCAGCTCGGGAAACGGCCAGGACCTCTACGAGCAGTACTTC
TRBJ1-1 | once | - | TRBV6-1 | CASIKGGTEAFF | TGTGCCAGCATTAAAGGGGGCACTGAAGCTTTCTTT
TRBJ2-3 | - | - | TRBV5-4 | CASSLAGTDTQYF | TGTGCCAGCAGCTTGGCGGGCACAGATACGCAGTATTTT
TRBJ2-5 | - | TRBD2 | TRBV9 | CASSVGAAGDLQETQYF | TGTGCCAGCAGCGTAGGTGCAGCGGGGGACCTCCAAGAGACCCAGTACTTC
TRBJ2-7 | - | - | TRBV4-3 | CASSQGFGQKPRLYEQYF | TGCGCCAGCAGCCAAGGGTTCGGACAGAAACCTCGCTTGTACGAGCAGTACTTC
TRBJ2-1 | - | - | TRBV6-5 | CASWKRSPSYNEQFF | TGTGCCAGCTGGAAACGGAGCCCCTCCTACAATGAGCAGTTCTTC
TRBJ2-2 | - | - | TRBV5-6 | CASSPDSKNTGELFF | TGTGCCAGCAGCCCCGACAGTAAGAACACCGGGGAGCTGTTTTTT
TRBJ1-6 | few | - | TRBV19 | CASSIGGWKLYNSPLHF | TGTGCCAGTAGTATCGGCGGTTGGAAGCTGTATAATTCACCCCTCCACTTT
TRBJ1-5 | few | TRBD1 | TRBV5-6 | CASSLGQGDQPQHF | TGTGCCAGCAGCTTAGGGCAGGGGGATCAGCCCCAGCATTTT
TRBJ2-7 | - | TRBD1 | TRBV2 | CAGTDRANEQYF | TGTGCCGGCACGGACAGGGCCAACGAGCAGTACTTC
TRBJ2-4 | many | - | TRBV5-1 | CASSPDGDASIQYF | TGCGCCAGCAGCCCGGACGGGGATGCGAGCATTCAGTACTTC
TRBJ1-1 | - | - | TRBV7-2 | CASTLTHMNTEAFF | TGTGCCAGCACCCTCACACATATGAACACTGAAGCTTTCTTT
TRBJ1-2 | - | TRBD1 | TRBV29-1 | CSVATGMGGYTF | TGCAGCGTTGCGACAGGGATGGGCGGCTACACCTTC
TRBJ1-2 | - | - | TRBV5-6 | CASRETQGKGYTF | TGTGCCAGCAGGGAGACTCAGGGAAAAGGCTACACCTTC
TRBJ2-3 | - | TRBD2 | TRBV7-9 | CASLAPLTSGGYTDTQYF | TGTGCCAGCCTGGCCCCCCTTACTAGCGGGGGGTACACAGATACGCAGTATTTT
TRBJ1-5 | - | - | TRBV7-8 | CASSLYPRRNSNQPQHF | TGTGCCAGCAGCTTATATCCGAGGCGGAATAGCAATCAGCCCCAGCATTTT
TRBJ1-6 | - | - | TRBV4-3 | CASSQEPGTPLHF | TGCGCCAGCAGCCAAGAGCCGGGGACACCCCTCCACTTT
TRBJ2-5 | once | TRBD1 | TRBV5-1 | CASSLVDRGLETQYF | TGCGCCAGCAGCTTGGTGGACAGGGGTTTAGAGACCCAGTACTTC
TRBJ1-6 | - | - | TRBV2 | CARGQSPNSPLHF | TGTGCCAGAGGACAGAGTCCTAATTCACCCCTCCACTTT
TRBJ2-2 | few | - | TRBV7-6 | CASSQRGVTGELFF | TGTGCCAGCAGCCAAAGAGGCGTCACCGGGGAGCTGTTTTTT
TRBJ2-1 | - | - | TRBV2 | CASSPPFGGASEQFF | TGTGCCAGCAGCCCTCCTTTTGGGGGGGCCTCTGAGCAGTTCTTC
TRBJ2-7 | once | - | TRBV7-9 | CASSSRGSPVSYEQYF | TGTGCCAGCAGCTCTAGAGGGTCGCCTGTCTCCTACGAGCAGTACTTC
TRBJ1-1 | once | - | TRBV6-4 | CASSVEEFGEAFF | TGTGCCAGCAGTGTCGAGGAGTTCGGTGAAGCTTTCTTT
TRBJ1-1 | - | - | TRBV6-6 | CASRALGGNTEAFF | TGTGCCAGCAGAGCTTTAGGGGGGAACACTGAAGCTTTCTTT
TRBJ2-5 | once | - | TRBV28 | CASSLVGGETQYF | TGTGCCAGCAGTTTGGTGGGAGGCGAGACCCAGTACTTC
TRBJ2-3 | - | - | TRBV5-4 | CASSLAELSSTDTQYF | TGTGCCAGCAGCTTGGCTGAACTCTCTAGCACAGATACGCAGTATTTT
TRBJ2-3 | - | - | TRBV10-2 | CASSVLARTDTQYF | TGCGCCAGCAGTGTTCTAGCCCGCACAGATACGCAGTATTTT
TRBJ1-2 | few | - | TRBV4-1 | CASSQVPVNYGYTF | TGCGCCAGCAGCCAAGTCCCCGTAAACTATGGCTACACCTTC
TRBJ1-1 | - | - | TRBV7-9 | CSSSLGREEAFF | TGTTCCAGCAGCTTAGGCAGGGAAGAAGCTTTCTTT
TRBJ2-6 | - | TRBD1 | TRBV5-4 | CASSRDRLSGANVLTF | TGTGCCAGCAGCCGGGACAGACTCTCTGGGGCCAACGTCCTGACTTTC
TRBJ1-4 | few | - | TRBV6-5 | CASGPKEKLFF | TGTGCCAGCGGGCCCAAGGAAAAACTGTTTTTT
TRBJ2-7 | - | - | TRBV7-7 | CASSLGPLSQGWEQYF | TGTGCTAGCAGCCTAGGCCCCTTAAGCCAGGGGTGGGAGCAGTACTTC
TRBJ1-5 | - | TRBD1 | TRBV29-1 | CSVAGQGINQPQHF | TGCAGCGTCGCGGGACAGGGGATAAATCAGCCCCAGCATTTT
TRBJ2-7 | - | TRBD2 | TRBV7-9 | CASSSQLLAAEQYF | TGTGCCAGCAGCTCACAGCTACTAGCGGCAGAGCAGTACTTC